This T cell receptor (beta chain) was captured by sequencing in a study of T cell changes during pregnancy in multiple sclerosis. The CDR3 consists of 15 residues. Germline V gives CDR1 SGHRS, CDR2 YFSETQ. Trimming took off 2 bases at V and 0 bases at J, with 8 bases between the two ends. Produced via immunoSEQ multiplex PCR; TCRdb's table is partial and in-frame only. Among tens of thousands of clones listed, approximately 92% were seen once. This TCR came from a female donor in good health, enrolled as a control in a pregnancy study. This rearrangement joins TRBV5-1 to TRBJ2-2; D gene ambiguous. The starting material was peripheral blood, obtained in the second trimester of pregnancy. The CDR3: CASSLVEPNTGELFF. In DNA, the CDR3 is TGCGCCAGCAGCTTAGTAGAGCCGAACACCGGGGAGCTGTTTTTT.